Listed below are T cell receptor beta chains from one sample, sequenced in a study of blood T cell repertoires in COVID-19. TCRdb's table, derived via immunoSEQ multiplex PCR, lists solely in-frame clones and lacks some. The sample records 200,000 to 250,000 clones, about 81% being singletons. The sequenced material came from PBMCs or T cells enriched from blood (not recorded which). The origin of the receptors is a man aged 40-49 years who had recovered from COVID-19. The CDR3 runs from the conserved cysteine through the conserved F or W. A D gene is named only where the DNA matches it firmly. Not every row has a clone size; where given, it reads once, few, many or a size class.

D gene: TRBD1
clone size: NA
V gene: TRBV18
J gene: TRBJ2-7
CDR3 protein: CASSPPGQGTSYEQYF
CDR3 DNA: TGTGCCAGCTCACCACCCGGACAGGGGACCTCCTACGAGCAGTACTTC

D gene: NA
clone size: NA
V gene: TRBV12-3/TRBV12-4
J gene: TRBJ1-1
CDR3 protein: CASSQVVGTEAFF
CDR3 DNA: TGTGCCAGCTCCCAGGTGGTTGGCACTGAAGCTTTCTTT

D gene: NA
clone size: NA
V gene: TRBV6-1
J gene: TRBJ1-2
CDR3 protein: CASSEAATVQGKYGYTF
CDR3 DNA: TGTGCCAGCAGTGAAGCAGCAACCGTACAGGGCAAATATGGCTACACCTTC

D gene: TRBD2
clone size: NA
V gene: TRBV7-6
J gene: TRBJ2-7
CDR3 protein: CASSPWTSGSRYEQYF
CDR3 DNA: TGTGCCAGCAGCCCGTGGACTAGCGGGTCGAGATACGAGCAGTACTTC

D gene: NA
clone size: NA
V gene: TRBV29-1
J gene: TRBJ2-7
CDR3 protein: CSVGRSYEQYF
CDR3 DNA: TGCAGCGTTGGTCGGTCCTACGAGCAGTACTTC

D gene: TRBD1
clone size: NA
V gene: TRBV6-4
J gene: TRBJ1-5
CDR3 protein: CASRRDREFLRNQPQHF
CDR3 DNA: TGTGCCAGCAGGAGGGACAGGGAATTTTTAAGGAATCAGCCCCAGCATTTT

D gene: NA
clone size: NA
V gene: TRBV4-1
J gene: TRBJ1-1
CDR3 protein: CASSQDRGTNAGPKAEAFF
CDR3 DNA: TGCGCCAGCAGCCAAGATCGAGGGACAAACGCGGGCCCCAAGGCTGAAGCTTTCTTT

D gene: NA
clone size: NA
V gene: TRBV2
J gene: TRBJ1-6
CDR3 protein: CASSPRQNQTPYNSPLHF
CDR3 DNA: TGTGCCAGCAGTCCCCGACAGAACCAAACACCTTATAATTCACCCCTCCACTTT

D gene: TRBD1
clone size: once
V gene: TRBV7-2
J gene: TRBJ1-1
CDR3 protein: CASSLDRGIMNTEAFF
CDR3 DNA: TGTGCCAGCAGCCTGGACAGGGGGATTATGAACACTGAAGCTTTCTTT

D gene: NA
clone size: NA
V gene: TRBV5-1
J gene: TRBJ1-2
CDR3 protein: CASSLDQVQSYTF
CDR3 DNA: TGCGCCAGCAGCTTGGATCAGGTTCAGAGCTACACCTTC

D gene: NA
clone size: once
V gene: TRBV9
J gene: TRBJ1-3
CDR3 protein: CASSRSSHNSGNTIYF
CDR3 DNA: TGTGCCAGCAGCCGTTCTTCTCACAACTCTGGAAACACCATATATTTT

D gene: TRBD1
clone size: NA
V gene: TRBV19
J gene: TRBJ1-5
CDR3 protein: CASRYLDRVNQPQHF
CDR3 DNA: TGTGCCAGTAGGTATCTAGACAGGGTTAATCAGCCCCAGCATTTT

D gene: TRBD1
clone size: NA
V gene: TRBV18
J gene: TRBJ1-1
CDR3 protein: CASSNSKPGQKYTEAFF
CDR3 DNA: TGTGCCAGCTCAAACTCTAAGCCGGGACAGAAATACACTGAAGCTTTCTTT

D gene: TRBD2
clone size: NA
V gene: TRBV9
J gene: TRBJ2-1
CDR3 protein: CASGTSGETNEQFF
CDR3 DNA: TGTGCCAGCGGTACTAGCGGGGAGACGAATGAGCAGTTCTTC

D gene: NA
clone size: NA
V gene: TRBV5-6
J gene: TRBJ1-2
CDR3 protein: CASSVMGRSNYGYTF
CDR3 DNA: TGTGCCAGCAGCGTTATGGGCAGATCTAACTATGGCTACACCTTC

D gene: TRBD2
clone size: NA
V gene: TRBV24-1
J gene: TRBJ2-5
CDR3 protein: CATSGASGKLETQYF
CDR3 DNA: TGTGCCACCAGTGGGGCTAGCGGGAAGTTGGAGACCCAGTACTTC

D gene: TRBD1
clone size: NA
V gene: TRBV2
J gene: TRBJ1-6
CDR3 protein: CASQGQGESPLHF
CDR3 DNA: TGTGCCAGCCAGGGACAGGGAGAGTCACCCCTCCACTTT

D gene: TRBD1
clone size: many
V gene: TRBV18
J gene: TRBJ1-6
CDR3 protein: CASSRQGKLNSPLHF
CDR3 DNA: TGTGCCAGCTCACGACAGGGCAAATTGAATTCACCCCTCCACTTT

D gene: NA
clone size: NA
V gene: TRBV30
J gene: TRBJ1-5
CDR3 protein: CAWRGNQGQPQHF
CDR3 DNA: TGTGCCTGGAGGGGGAACCAGGGGCAGCCCCAGCATTTT

D gene: NA
clone size: few
V gene: TRBV12-3/TRBV12-4
J gene: TRBJ2-7
CDR3 protein: CASSSQGGDEQYF
CDR3 DNA: TGTGCCAGCAGTTCCCAGGGAGGAGACGAGCAGTACTTC

D gene: TRBD2
clone size: NA
V gene: TRBV5-1
J gene: TRBJ2-3
CDR3 protein: CASSPRVAGGLVVSTDTQYF
CDR3 DNA: TGCGCCAGCAGCCCCAGGGTGGCGGGAGGACTGGTGGTTAGCACAGATACGCAGTATTTT

D gene: TRBD1
clone size: NA
V gene: TRBV6-5
J gene: TRBJ1-2
CDR3 protein: CASSYTGALNYGYTF
CDR3 DNA: TGTGCCAGCAGCTATACAGGGGCGCTAAACTATGGCTACACCTTC

D gene: NA
clone size: NA
V gene: TRBV2
J gene: TRBJ1-4
CDR3 protein: CASSEEGATNEKLFF
CDR3 DNA: TGTGCCAGCAGTGAAGAAGGAGCAACTAATGAAAAACTGTTTTTT